The source of this TCR beta chain is a study of post-analysis software for immune sequencing data. Study-wide results and limits: The study found TRBV5-6, TRBV5-1 and TRBV20-1 among five TRBV segments more frequent in patients than controls.

Germline CDR1 MGHRA, CDR2 YSYEKL. This CDR3 contains 20 residues. V shed 3 bases and J shed 4 bases, with 29 bases lying between them. Note on this clonotype: Its antigen is not known.

Unique molecular identifiers tagged the TCR beta cDNA libraries. TCRdb reprocessed the PCR reads with MiXCR, giving one entry per CDR3 protein. The sample shows 650,000 to 850,000 distinct CDR3 sequences, approximately 57% of them seen only once. Specimen: blood. This chain links TRBV4-1 with TRBJ2-3, with D possibly being TRBD2 (5 bases). This receptor was taken from a girl aged 10 to 17 with multiple sclerosis. The CDR3 sequence: CASSQTDGNTSPAGADTQYF. CDR3 in DNA: TGCGCCAGCAGCCAGACGGACGGTAATACTAGTCCGGCGGGCGCAGATACGCAGTATTTT.